This T cell receptor beta chain originates from a study of cytomegalovirus exposure and HLA in healthy donors. About the research overall: Under 85% of around 390 genotyped donors fell in the Caucasian-associated ancestry cluster.

Every donor was a healthy person donating bone marrow. PCR involved 60 Vbeta and 13 Jbeta primers. The assay was immunoSEQ multiplex PCR, and TCRdb's table has in-frame clones only and misses some. Here the sample spans approximately 110,000 clones, over 60% being singletons. The CDR3 has 15 amino acids. Trimming removed 5 bases from V and 4 bases from J; junction bases left unmatched: 4. Germline V gene sequence: CDR1 SGHTA, CDR2 FQGNSA. Sequencing input: PBMCs. This clonotype originated in a woman aged 40 to 49 in good health and CMV-seropositive. This chain connects TRBV7-2 to TRBJ2-3, with 12 bases lining up with TRBD2. CDR3 in DNA: TGTGCCAGCAGCCCGACTAGCGGGGGATCAGATACGCAGTATTTT. It yields the protein CASSPTSGGSDTQYF.